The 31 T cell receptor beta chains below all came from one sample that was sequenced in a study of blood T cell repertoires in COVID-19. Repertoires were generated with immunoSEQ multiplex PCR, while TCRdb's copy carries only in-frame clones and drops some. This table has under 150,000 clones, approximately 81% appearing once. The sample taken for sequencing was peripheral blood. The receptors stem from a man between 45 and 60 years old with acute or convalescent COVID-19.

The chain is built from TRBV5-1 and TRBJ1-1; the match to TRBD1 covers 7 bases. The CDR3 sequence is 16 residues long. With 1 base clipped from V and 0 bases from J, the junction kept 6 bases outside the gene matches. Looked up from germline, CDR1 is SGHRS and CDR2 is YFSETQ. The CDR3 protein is CASSLLGGPMNTEAFF. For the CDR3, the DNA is TGCGCCAGCAGCTTGCTAGGGGGCCCAATGAACACTGAAGCTTTCTTT.

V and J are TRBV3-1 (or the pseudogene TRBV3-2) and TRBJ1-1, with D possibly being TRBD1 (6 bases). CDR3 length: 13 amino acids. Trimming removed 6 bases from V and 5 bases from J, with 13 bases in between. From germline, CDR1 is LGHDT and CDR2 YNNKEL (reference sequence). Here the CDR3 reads CASSLTGLTEAFF. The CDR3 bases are TGTGCCAGCAGTCTAACAGGGTTGACTGAAGCTTTCTTT.

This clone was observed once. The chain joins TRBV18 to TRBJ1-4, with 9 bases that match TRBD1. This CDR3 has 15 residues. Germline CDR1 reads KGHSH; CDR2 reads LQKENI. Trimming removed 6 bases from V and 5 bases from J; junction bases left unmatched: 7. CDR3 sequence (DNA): TGTGCCAGCTCGTCGGGACAGGGCATAAATGAAAAACTGTTTTTT. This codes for CASSSGQGINEKLFF.

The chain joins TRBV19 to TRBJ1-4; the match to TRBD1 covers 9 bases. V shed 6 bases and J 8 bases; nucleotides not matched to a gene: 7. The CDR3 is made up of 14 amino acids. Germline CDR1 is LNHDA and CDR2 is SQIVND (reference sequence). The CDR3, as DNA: TGTGCCAGTAGGACTACAGGGGGCTTAGAAAAACTGTTTTTT. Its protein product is CASRTTGGLEKLFF.

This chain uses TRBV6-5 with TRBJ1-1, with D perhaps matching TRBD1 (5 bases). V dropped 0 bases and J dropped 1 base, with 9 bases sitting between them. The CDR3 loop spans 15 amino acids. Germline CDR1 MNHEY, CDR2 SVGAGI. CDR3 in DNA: TGTGCCAGCAGTTACTCGGAGGGGAAGAACACTGAAGCTTTCTTT. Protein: CASSYSEGKNTEAFF.

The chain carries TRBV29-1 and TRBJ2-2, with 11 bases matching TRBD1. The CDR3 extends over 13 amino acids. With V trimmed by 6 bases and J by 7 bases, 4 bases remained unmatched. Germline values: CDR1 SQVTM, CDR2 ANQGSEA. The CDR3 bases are TGCAGCGTCCGGGACAGGGGGAGCGGGGAGCTGTTTTTT. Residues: CSVRDRGSGELFF.

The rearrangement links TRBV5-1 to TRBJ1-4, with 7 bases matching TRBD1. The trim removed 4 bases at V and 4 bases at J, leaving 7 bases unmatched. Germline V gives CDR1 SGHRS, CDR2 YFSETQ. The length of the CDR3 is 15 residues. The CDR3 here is CASSPRTGFNEKLFF. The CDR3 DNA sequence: TGCGCCAGCAGCCCGAGGACAGGATTTAATGAAAAACTGTTTTTT.

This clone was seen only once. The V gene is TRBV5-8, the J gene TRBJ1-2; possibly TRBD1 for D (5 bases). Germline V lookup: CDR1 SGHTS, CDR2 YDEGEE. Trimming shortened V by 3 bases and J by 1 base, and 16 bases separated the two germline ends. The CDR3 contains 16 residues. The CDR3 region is CASSSTAGQGNYGYTF. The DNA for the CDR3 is TGTGCCAGCAGCTCTACGGCGGGGCAGGGTAACTATGGCTACACCTTC. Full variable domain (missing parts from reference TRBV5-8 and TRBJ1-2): EAGVTQSPTHLIKTRGQQATLRCSPISGHTSVYWYQQALGLGLQFLLWYDEGEERNRGNFPPRFSGRQFPNYSSELNVNALELEDSALYLCASSSTAGQGNYGYTFGSGTRLTVV.

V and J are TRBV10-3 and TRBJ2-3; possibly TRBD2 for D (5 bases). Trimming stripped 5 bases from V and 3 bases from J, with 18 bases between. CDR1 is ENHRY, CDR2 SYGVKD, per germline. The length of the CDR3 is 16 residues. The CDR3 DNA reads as TGTGCCATCAGTAGCGGACGGTCCAGAGGGACAGATACGCAGTATTTT. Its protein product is CAISSGRSRGTDTQYF.

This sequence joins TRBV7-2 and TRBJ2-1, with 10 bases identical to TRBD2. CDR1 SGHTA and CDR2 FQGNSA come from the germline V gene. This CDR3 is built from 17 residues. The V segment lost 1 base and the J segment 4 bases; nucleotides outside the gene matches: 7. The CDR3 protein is CASSLGTSGGAYNEQFF. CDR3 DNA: TGTGCCAGCAGCTTAGGGACAAGCGGGGGGGCATACAATGAGCAGTTCTTC. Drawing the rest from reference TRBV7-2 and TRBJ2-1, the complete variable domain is GAGVSQSPSNKVTEKGKDVELRCDPISGHTALYWYRQSLGQGLEFLIYFQGNSAPDKSGLPSDRFSAERTGGSVSTLTIQRTQQEDSAVYLCASSLGTSGGAYNEQFFGPGTRLTVL.

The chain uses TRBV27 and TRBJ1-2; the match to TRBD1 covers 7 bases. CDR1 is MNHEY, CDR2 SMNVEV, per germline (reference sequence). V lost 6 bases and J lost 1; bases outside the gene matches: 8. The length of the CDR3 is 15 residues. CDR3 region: CASRGRQGDNYGYTF. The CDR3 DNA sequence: TGTGCCAGCAGAGGGCGACAGGGAGATAACTATGGCTACACCTTC.

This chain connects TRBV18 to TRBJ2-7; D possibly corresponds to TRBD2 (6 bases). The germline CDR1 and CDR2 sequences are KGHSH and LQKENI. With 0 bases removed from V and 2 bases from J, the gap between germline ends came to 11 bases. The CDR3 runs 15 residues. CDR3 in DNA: TGTGCCAGCTCACCACCAGGGAGGATTACCTACGAGCAGTACTTC. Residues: CASSPPGRITYEQYF.

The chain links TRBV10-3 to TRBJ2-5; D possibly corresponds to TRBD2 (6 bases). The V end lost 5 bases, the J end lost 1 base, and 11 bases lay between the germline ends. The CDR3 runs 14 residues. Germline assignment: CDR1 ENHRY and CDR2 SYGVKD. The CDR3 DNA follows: TGTGCCATCAGTATCCGGGGGACCCAAGAGACCCAGTACTTC. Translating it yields CAISIRGTQETQYF.

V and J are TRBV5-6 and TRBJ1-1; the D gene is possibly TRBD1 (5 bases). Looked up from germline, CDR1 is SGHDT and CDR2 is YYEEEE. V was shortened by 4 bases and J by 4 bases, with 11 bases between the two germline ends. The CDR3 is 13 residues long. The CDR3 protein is CASSTGGGTEAFF. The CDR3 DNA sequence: TGTGCCAGCAGCACCGGGGGGGGCACTGAAGCTTTCTTT.

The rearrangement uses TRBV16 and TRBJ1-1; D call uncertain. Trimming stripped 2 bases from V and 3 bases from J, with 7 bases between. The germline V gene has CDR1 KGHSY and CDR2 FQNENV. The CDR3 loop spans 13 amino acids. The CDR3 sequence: CASSQAQDTEAFF. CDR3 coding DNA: TGTGCCAGCAGCCAAGCCCAGGACACTGAAGCTTTCTTT.

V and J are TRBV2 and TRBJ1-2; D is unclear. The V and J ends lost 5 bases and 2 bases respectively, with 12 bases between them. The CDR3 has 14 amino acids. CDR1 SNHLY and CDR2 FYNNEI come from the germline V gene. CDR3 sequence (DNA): TGTGCCAGCAGTCCTTCCGCAGTGAACTATGGCTACACCTTC. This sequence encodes CASSPSAVNYGYTF.

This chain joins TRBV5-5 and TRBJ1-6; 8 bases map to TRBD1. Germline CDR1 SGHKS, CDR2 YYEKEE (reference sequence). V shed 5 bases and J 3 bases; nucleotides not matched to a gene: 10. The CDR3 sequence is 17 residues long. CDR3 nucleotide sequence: TGTGCCAGCAGGCGACAGGGGACGAAACTCTATAATTCACCCCTCCACTTT. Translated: CASRRQGTKLYNSPLHF.

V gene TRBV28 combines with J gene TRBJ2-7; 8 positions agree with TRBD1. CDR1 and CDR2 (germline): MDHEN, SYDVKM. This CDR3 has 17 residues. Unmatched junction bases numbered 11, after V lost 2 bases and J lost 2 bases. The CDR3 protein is CASSLRAGGVGTYEQYF. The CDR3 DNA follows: TGTGCCAGCAGTTTAAGGGCAGGGGGCGTCGGAACCTACGAGCAGTACTTC.

CDR3 residues: CASSLVSAGQETQYF. The CDR3, as DNA: TGTGCCAGCAGCTTAGTATCGGCAGGCCAAGAGACCCAGTACTTC. The genes are TRBV7-2 and TRBJ2-5, with D unresolved. Trimming took off 1 base at V and 1 base at J, with 10 bases between the two ends. CDR3 length equals 15 residues. Germline lookup yields CDR1 SGHTA and CDR2 FQGNSA.

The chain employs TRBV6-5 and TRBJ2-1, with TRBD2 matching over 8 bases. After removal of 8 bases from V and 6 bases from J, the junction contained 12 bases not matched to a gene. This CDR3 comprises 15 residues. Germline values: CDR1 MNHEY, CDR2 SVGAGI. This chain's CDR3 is CASLGVGGAPNEQFF. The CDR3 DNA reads TGTGCCAGCCTAGGGGTCGGGGGGGCCCCCAATGAGCAGTTCTTC.

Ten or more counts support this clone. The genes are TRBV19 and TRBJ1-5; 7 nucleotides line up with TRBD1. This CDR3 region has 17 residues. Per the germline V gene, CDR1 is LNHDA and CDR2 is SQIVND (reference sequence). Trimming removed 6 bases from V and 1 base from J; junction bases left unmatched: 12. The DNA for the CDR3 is TGTGCCAGTAGCCCAGACAGGGCACGATCGAGCAATCAGCCCCAGCATTTT. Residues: CASSPDRARSSNQPQHF.

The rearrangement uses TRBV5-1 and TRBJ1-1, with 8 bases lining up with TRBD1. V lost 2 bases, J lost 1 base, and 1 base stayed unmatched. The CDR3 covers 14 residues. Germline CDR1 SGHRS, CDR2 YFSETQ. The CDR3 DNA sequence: TGCGCCAGCAGCTTCGACAGGGGGAACACTGAAGCTTTCTTT. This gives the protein CASSFDRGNTEAFF.

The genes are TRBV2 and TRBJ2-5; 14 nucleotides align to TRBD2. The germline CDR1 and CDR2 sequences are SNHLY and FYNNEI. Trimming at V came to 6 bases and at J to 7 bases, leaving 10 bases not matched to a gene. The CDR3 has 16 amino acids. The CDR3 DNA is TGTGCCAGCAGAGGCGGGACTAGCGGGGGCGGTGGGACCCAGTACTTC. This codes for CASRGGTSGGGGTQYF.

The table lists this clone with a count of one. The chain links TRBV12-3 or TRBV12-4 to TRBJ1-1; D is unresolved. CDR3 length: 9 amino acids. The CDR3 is CASGTEAFF. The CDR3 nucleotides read TGTGCGTCGGGGACTGAAGCTTTCTTT.

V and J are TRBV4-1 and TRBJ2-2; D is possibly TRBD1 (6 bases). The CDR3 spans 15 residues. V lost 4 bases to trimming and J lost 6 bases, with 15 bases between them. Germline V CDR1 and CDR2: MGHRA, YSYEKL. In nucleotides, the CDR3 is TGCGCCAGCAGCCCCCTTGGACAGTTTCCCGGGGAGCTGTTTTTT. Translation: CASSPLGQFPGELFF.

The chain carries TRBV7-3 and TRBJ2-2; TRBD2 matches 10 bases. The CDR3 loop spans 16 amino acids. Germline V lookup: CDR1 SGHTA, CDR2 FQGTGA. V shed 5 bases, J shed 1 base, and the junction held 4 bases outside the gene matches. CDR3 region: CASSPGTSVNTGELFF. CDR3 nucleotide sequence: TGTGCCAGCAGCCCCGGGACTAGCGTGAACACCGGGGAGCTGTTTTTT.

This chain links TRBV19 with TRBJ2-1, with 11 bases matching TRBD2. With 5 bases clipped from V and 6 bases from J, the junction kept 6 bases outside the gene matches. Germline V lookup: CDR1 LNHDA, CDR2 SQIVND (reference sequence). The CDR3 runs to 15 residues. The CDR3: CASSDWGTSGNEQFF. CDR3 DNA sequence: TGTGCCAGTAGTGACTGGGGGACTAGCGGCAATGAGCAGTTCTTC.

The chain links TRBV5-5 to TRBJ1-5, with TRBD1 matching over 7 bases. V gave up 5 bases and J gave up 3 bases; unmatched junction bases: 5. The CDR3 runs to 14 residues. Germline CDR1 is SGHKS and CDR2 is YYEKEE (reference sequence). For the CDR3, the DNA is TGTGCCAGCAGTTCGGGACAGCTCAATCAGCCCCAGCATTTT. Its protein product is CASSSGQLNQPQHF.

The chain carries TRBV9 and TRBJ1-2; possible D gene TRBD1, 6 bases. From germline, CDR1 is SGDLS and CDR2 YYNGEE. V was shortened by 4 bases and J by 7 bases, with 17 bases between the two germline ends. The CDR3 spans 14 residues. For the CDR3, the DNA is TGTGCCAGCAGCACTACAGGGACCTCAGCTGGCTACACCTTC. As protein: CASSTTGTSAGYTF.

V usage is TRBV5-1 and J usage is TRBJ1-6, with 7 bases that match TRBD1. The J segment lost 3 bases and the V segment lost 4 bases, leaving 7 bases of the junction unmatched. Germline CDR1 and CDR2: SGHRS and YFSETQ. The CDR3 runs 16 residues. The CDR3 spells CASSRDGTVYNSPLHF. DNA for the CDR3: TGCGCCAGCAGCCGGGACGGGACAGTCTATAATTCACCCCTCCACTTT.

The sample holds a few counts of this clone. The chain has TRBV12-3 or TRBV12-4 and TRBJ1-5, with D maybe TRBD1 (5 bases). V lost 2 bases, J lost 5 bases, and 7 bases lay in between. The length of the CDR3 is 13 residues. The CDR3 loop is CASSLQGDQPQHF. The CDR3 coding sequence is TGTGCCAGCAGTTTACAGGGCGATCAGCCCCAGCATTTT.